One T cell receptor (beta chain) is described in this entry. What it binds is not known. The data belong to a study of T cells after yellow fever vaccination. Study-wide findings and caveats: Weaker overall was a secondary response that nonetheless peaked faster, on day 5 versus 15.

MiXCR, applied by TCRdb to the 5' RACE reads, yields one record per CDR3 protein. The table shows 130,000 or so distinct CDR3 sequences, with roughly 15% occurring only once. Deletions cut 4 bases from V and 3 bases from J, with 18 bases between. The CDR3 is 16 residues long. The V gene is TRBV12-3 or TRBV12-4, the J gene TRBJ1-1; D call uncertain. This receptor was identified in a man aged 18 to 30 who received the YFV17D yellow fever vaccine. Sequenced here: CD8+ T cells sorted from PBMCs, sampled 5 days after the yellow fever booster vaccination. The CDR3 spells CASSSSAQSWDTEAFF. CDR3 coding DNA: TGTGCCAGCAGTTCCTCGGCCCAGTCGTGGGACACTGAAGCTTTCTTT.